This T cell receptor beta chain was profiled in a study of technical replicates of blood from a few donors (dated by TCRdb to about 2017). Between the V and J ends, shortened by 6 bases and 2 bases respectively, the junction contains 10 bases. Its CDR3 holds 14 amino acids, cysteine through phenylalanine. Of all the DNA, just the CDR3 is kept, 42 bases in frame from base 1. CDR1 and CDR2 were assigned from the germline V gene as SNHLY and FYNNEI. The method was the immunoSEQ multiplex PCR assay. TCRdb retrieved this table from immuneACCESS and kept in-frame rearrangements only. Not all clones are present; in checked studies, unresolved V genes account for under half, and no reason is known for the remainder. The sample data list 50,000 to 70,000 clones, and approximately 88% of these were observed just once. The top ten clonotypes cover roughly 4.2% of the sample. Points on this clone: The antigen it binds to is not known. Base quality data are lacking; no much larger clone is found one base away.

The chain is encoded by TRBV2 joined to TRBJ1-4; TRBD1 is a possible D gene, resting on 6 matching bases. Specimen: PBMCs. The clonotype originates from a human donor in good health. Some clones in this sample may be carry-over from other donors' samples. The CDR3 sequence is CASSDRTTNEKLFF. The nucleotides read TGTGCCAGCAGCGACAGGACGACTAATGAAAAACTGTTTTTT.